This TCR beta chain appears in the sequencing data of a study of OX40 agonist ivuxolimab in advanced cancers. Looking at the study overall: Aged roughly 20 to 85 with a mean of 60 years, they were about 78% male. Earlier treatment with anti-PD-1, anti-PD-L1 or anti-CTLA-4 was permitted, and under 50% had received some.

TCRdb's table, derived via immunoSEQ multiplex PCR, lists solely in-frame clones and lacks some. The sample carries tens of thousands of clones, around 90% recorded once. This CDR3 is 12 amino acids long. J was trimmed by 7 bases and V by 0 bases; bases with no gene match: 1. Germline values: CDR1 GTSNPN, CDR2 SVGIG (reference sequence). The sequenced sample was CD4+ or CD8+ T cells sorted from blood, obtained in a trial of the OX40 agonist ivuxolimab. J is TRBJ2-3 and V is TRBV30, with 7 nucleotides matching TRBD2. The sequence was obtained from an adult with an advanced solid tumor such as melanoma, head and neck, liver or kidney cancer. DNA for the CDR3: TGTGCCTGGAGTGTGGGAGGGAATACGCAGTATTTT. This encodes CAWSVGGNTQYF.